This T cell receptor beta chain is drawn from a study of OX40 agonist ivuxolimab in advanced cancers. Study-wide context: With a range of roughly 20 to 79, age averaged about 58 years, and around 83% were male. Partial response was recorded in three patients: one hepatocellular carcinoma and two cutaneous melanoma cases.

Measured with immunoSEQ multiplex PCR; TCRdb has only the in-frame clones, and not every one. The sample has some 60,000 clones; roughly nine tenths are singletons. Germline V gives CDR1 SQVTM, CDR2 ANQGSEA. The CDR3 has 13 residues. V lost 6 bases to trimming and J lost 2 bases; unmatched junction nucleotides: 4. This clone has only a few counts. Its antigen is unknown. Study-level findings and limits: Expanded clones tended on average to be more numerous among CD8+ T cells than CD4+.

The gene calls are TRBV29-1 and TRBJ2-7; 10 positions match TRBD1. The sample here was CD4+ or CD8+ T cells sorted from blood, taken in a trial of the OX40 agonist ivuxolimab. The receptor was derived from an adult with an advanced solid tumor such as melanoma, head and neck, liver or kidney cancer. CDR3 region: CSVVGQGPYEQYF. The CDR3 DNA is TGCAGCGTAGTGGGACAGGGGCCCTACGAGCAGTACTTC.